The clone carrying this T cell receptor beta chain was detected only a few times. Its antigen is unknown. These data belong to a study of CD8 T cells in ankylosing spondylitis. Study-level results: Reports say disease-linked clones showed up significantly more in matched ankylosing spondylitis synovial fluid. Ankylosing spondylitis blood appeared to carry a characteristic TCR beta motif of roughly 8 highly homologous variants.

Quantitative 5'-RACE with molecular barcodes produced the TCR beta libraries. TCRdb fed the 5' RACE reads into MiXCR, producing one record per CDR3 protein. The sample shows 350,000 to 450,000 distinct CDR3 sequences, about 24% of them seen only once. The germline V gene has CDR1 LGHDT and CDR2 YNNKEL (reference sequence). The length of the CDR3 is 17 residues. After removal of 4 bases from V and 0 bases from J, the junction contained 9 bases not matched to a gene. Sequencing was performed on blood, either unsorted or a sorted T cell fraction (not recorded which). V gene TRBV3-1 combines with J gene TRBJ1-5; 7 bases align to TRBD1. This sequence originates from a male donor with ankylosing spondylitis. The CDR3 here is CASSRTGADNSNQPQHF. For the CDR3, the DNA is TGTGCCAGCAGCCGCACAGGGGCGGACAATAGCAATCAGCCCCAGCATTTT.